These 15 T cell receptor beta chains were sequenced from one sample in a study of T cell responses to AZD1222 COVID-19 vaccine. Data came from immunoSEQ multiplex PCR; TCRdb stores just in-frame clones and leaves some out. Of 70,000 to 90,000 clones in the sample, about nine tenths were seen once. Specimen: peripheral blood, collected on day 0 of AZD1222 vaccination. Receptors were obtained from an adult in good health.

In nucleotides, the CDR3 is TGTGCCAGCAGCTTAGTGGCTCTGACAGAGGGCACTGAAGCTTTCTTT. Translating it yields CASSLVALTEGTEAFF. The genes are TRBV7-8 and TRBJ1-1; maybe TRBD1 (5 bases). This CDR3 region has 16 residues. Germline V gene data show CDR1 as SGHVS and CDR2 as FQNEAQ. V dropped 1 base and J dropped 4 bases, with 16 bases sitting between them.

In this sample, this clone turned up once. The chain links TRBV20-1 to TRBJ1-4; D remains unclear. Trimming shortened V by 7 bases and J by 8 bases, and 8 bases separated the two germline ends. CDR3 size: 10 residues. Germline loops: CDR1 DFQATT, CDR2 SNEGSKA (reference sequence). As DNA, the CDR3 is TGCAGTGTACAGAAGGAAAAACTGTTTTTT. It translates to CSVQKEKLFF.

The chain has TRBV19 and TRBJ2-7, with 10 bases matching TRBD1. The CDR3 runs 14 residues. V gave up 3 bases and J gave up 4 bases; unmatched junction bases: 3. Germline CDR1 LNHDA, CDR2 SQIVND (reference sequence). The CDR3 is CASSIGTGVYEQYF. DNA of the CDR3: TGTGCCAGTAGTATCGGGACAGGGGTGTACGAGCAGTACTTC. The complete variable domain, with remaining parts taken from reference TRBV19 and TRBJ2-7, reads DGGITQSPKYLFRKEGQNVTLSCEQNLNHDAMYWYRQDPGQGLRLIYYSQIVNDFQKGDIAEGYSVSREKKESFPLTVTSAQKNPTAFYLCASSIGTGVYEQYFGPGTRLTVT.

For this clone: At the DNA level, this CDR3 is encoded by other sequences in the same sample as well. The genes are TRBV3-1 (or the pseudogene TRBV3-2) and TRBJ1-2, with 10 bases aligning to TRBD1. Losses at the gene ends were 4 bases for V and 7 bases for J; bases not matched to a gene: 6. The germline gives CDR1 LGHDT, CDR2 YNNKEL (reference sequence). The CDR3 is made up of 14 amino acids. In DNA form, the CDR3 reads TGTGCCAGCAGCCTCCGACAGGGGGCTGGTGGCTACACCTTC. As protein: CASSLRQGAGGYTF.

This clone was found once. V usage is TRBV10-1 and J usage is TRBJ1-2; D unclear. The germline gives CDR1 WNHNN, CDR2 SYGVQD (reference sequence). This CDR3 is 13 amino acids long. V shed 2 bases and J shed 4 bases, with 8 bases lying between them. The CDR3 sequence is CASSETASYGYTF. CDR3 DNA: TGCGCCAGCAGTGAGACAGCCTCCTATGGCTACACCTTC.

The CDR3 DNA is TGTGCCAGCAATCCCTACGGGGCAGGGGAAAAACTGTTTTTT. Encoded protein: CASNPYGAGEKLFF. The genes are TRBV6-5 and TRBJ1-4, with D possibly being TRBD1 (5 bases). Germline V CDR1 and CDR2: MNHEY, SVGAGI. Trimming took off 7 bases at V and 8 bases at J, with 17 bases between the two ends. CDR3 length equals 14 residues.

V and J are TRBV18 and TRBJ2-1; a possible D gene is TRBD1 (5 bases). The CDR3 runs to 15 residues. Trimming stripped 3 bases from V and 8 bases from J, with 17 bases between. CDR1 and CDR2 (germline): KGHSH, LQKENI. The CDR3 DNA sequence: TGTGCCAGCTCACCCTCAGGGAACAGGATGGATGAGCAGTTCTTC. This encodes CASSPSGNRMDEQFF.

The rearrangement links TRBV5-1 to TRBJ2-7; 15 positions match TRBD2. The germline CDR1 and CDR2 sequences are SGHRS and YFSETQ. The junction had 8 bases not matched to a gene; V was cut back by 0 bases and J by 4 bases. The length of the CDR3 is 18 residues. CDR3 loop: CASSLGTSGRAQEYEQYF. The DNA of the CDR3 is TGCGCCAGCAGCTTGGGGACTAGCGGGAGGGCCCAGGAATACGAGCAGTACTTC.

The chain recombines TRBV2 with TRBJ1-5, with TRBD1 matching over 7 bases. This CDR3 spans 16 amino acids. The germline V gene encodes CDR1 SNHLY and CDR2 FYNNEI. The trim removed 6 bases at V and 6 bases at J, leaving 14 bases unmatched. CDR3: CASSRQGRSPSQPQHF. The CDR3 DNA reads as TGTGCCAGCAGCCGACAGGGCCGGTCCCCCAGTCAGCCCCAGCATTTT.

The chain employs TRBV19 and TRBJ1-5, with D perhaps matching TRBD1 (6 bases). The CDR3 extends over 15 amino acids. CDR1 and CDR2 (germline): LNHDA, SQIVND (reference sequence). Deletions cut 5 bases from V and 4 bases from J, with 15 bases between. The CDR3 loop reads CASSWGAGENQPQHF. Here the CDR3 DNA reads TGTGCCAGTAGTTGGGGCGCAGGGGAAAATCAGCCCCAGCATTTT.

This chain links TRBV4-1 with TRBJ1-2; TRBD1 aligns across 10 bases. The trim removed 2 bases at V and 7 bases at J, leaving 7 bases unmatched. This CDR3 contains 15 residues. Germline CDR1 reads MGHRA; CDR2 reads YSYEKL. The CDR3 reads CASSQPGTGVSGYTF. The CDR3, as DNA: TGCGCCAGCAGCCAACCCGGGACAGGGGTGTCTGGCTACACCTTC.

The gene calls are TRBV5-1 and TRBJ2-1, with 8 bases that match TRBD2. V shed 3 bases and J 4 bases; nucleotides not matched to a gene: 9. Germline CDR1 is SGHRS and CDR2 is YFSETQ. The CDR3 spans 16 residues. The CDR3 here is CASSSDAGGGYNEQFF. Here the CDR3 DNA reads TGCGCCAGCAGCTCGGACGCGGGAGGCGGTTACAATGAGCAGTTCTTC.

The V and J genes are TRBV5-1 and TRBJ2-3; 7 bases map to TRBD1. Per the germline V gene, CDR1 is SGHRS and CDR2 is YFSETQ. The CDR3 runs to 16 residues. J was trimmed by 2 bases and V by 4 bases; bases with no gene match: 10. CDR3 coding DNA: TGCGCCAGCAGCCGTCCCCCACAGGGGATCACAGATACGCAGTATTTT. Translated: CASSRPPQGITDTQYF. Drawing the rest from reference TRBV5-1 and TRBJ2-3, the complete variable domain is KAGVTQTPRYLIKTRGQQVTLSCSPISGHRSVSWYQQTPGQGLQFLFEYFSETQRNKGNFPGRFSGRQFSNSRSEMNVSTLELGDSALYLCASSRPPQGITDTQYFGPGTRLTVL.

The V gene is TRBV6-5, the J gene TRBJ1-2; D remains ambiguous. CDR1 and CDR2 from the germline V gene are MNHEY and SVGAGI. V gave up 6 bases and J gave up 6 bases, with 20 bases separating them. This CDR3 spans 15 amino acids. This chain's CDR3 is CASRGGSISFDGYTF. The CDR3 DNA is TGTGCCAGCAGGGGTGGATCGATTAGCTTCGATGGCTACACCTTC.

This clone was observed a handful of times. V and J are TRBV7-6 and TRBJ2-5, with 8 bases identical to TRBD1. The V and J ends lost 2 bases and 5 bases, in that order; junction bases with no gene match: 4. In germline, CDR1 is SGHVS, CDR2 FNYEAQ. The CDR3 is 14 residues long. The CDR3 coding sequence is TGTGCCAGCAGCTTACAGGGGGCCGGGGAGACCCAGTACTTC. Protein product: CASSLQGAGETQYF.